This paragraph reports one T cell receptor beta chain. The data were obtained in a study of control samples from healthy donors and cancer patients. This CDR3 spans 16 amino acids. Trimming cost V 0 bases and J 4 bases, with 16 bases left between them. The germline gives CDR1 SGHRS, CDR2 YFSETQ. The repertoire was sequenced with immunoSEQ multiplex PCR; TCRdb's copy has only in-frame clones and lacks some. The sample holds about 48,000 clones; about 93% are singletons and the top ten take about a quarter. The clonotype was recovered from a woman in her forties or fifties with head and neck cancer. The rearrangement uses TRBV5-1 and TRBJ2-5, with D maybe TRBD1 (5 bases). Sample: PBMCs. The CDR3, as DNA: TGCGCCAGCAGCTTGGACTCTACAGGTAACGGAGAGACCCAGTACTTC. Residues: CASSLDSTGNGETQYF.